The rows below give T cell receptor beta chains drawn from one sample of a study of CD8 T cells in Susac syndrome. MiXCR, applied by TCRdb to the immunoSEQ multiplex PCR reads, yields one record per CDR3 protein. The sample consists of some 99,000 distinct CDR3 sequences, roughly 95% of them appearing once. Specimen: CD4+ T cells from PBMCs. Receptor source: a human donor in good health. The CDR3 runs from the conserved cysteine through the conserved F or W. The order of the fields is D gene, clone size, V gene, J gene, CDR3 protein, CDR3 DNA. The D gene is left open where the match is weak. Only part of the rows carry a size: once, few, many, or a class if the clone is expanded.

.	once	TRBV29-1	TRBJ1-2	CSVEWGSNYGYTF	TGCAGCGTTGAATGGGGATCTAACTATGGCTACACCTTC
.	.	TRBV19	TRBJ2-3	CAVVGGGVTDTQYF	TGTGCCGTAGTGGGGGGCGGGGTCACAGATACGCAGTATTTT
.	.	TRBV12-3/TRBV12-4	TRBJ1-5	CASSLTPDSNQPQHF	TGTGCCAGCAGCCTAACACCTGATAGCAATCAGCCCCAGCATTTT
.	.	TRBV5-1	TRBJ2-3	CASSPRDGTDTQYF	TGCGCCAGCAGCCCCCGGGACGGCACAGATACGCAGTATTTT
TRBD1	.	TRBV4-1	TRBJ2-7	CASSQDPAGTVSYEQYF	TGCGCCAGCAGCCAAGACCCCGCCGGGACAGTTTCCTACGAGCAGTACTTC
TRBD1	.	TRBV6-2/TRBV6-3	TRBJ2-7	CASSAYRDRAYEQYF	TGTGCCAGCAGTGCTTATCGGGACAGAGCCTACGAGCAGTACTTC
TRBD1	.	TRBV2	TRBJ2-1	CASSVGTGDYSSYNEQFF	TGTGCCAGCAGTGTAGGGACAGGGGACTATAGCTCCTACAATGAGCAGTTCTTC
.	.	TRBV5-8	TRBJ2-2	CASSLRGAFGGELFF	TGTGCCAGCAGCTTGAGGGGGGCGTTCGGCGGGGAGCTGTTTTTT
TRBD1	once	TRBV5-4	TRBJ1-2	CASSAGTGDFGYTF	TGTGCCAGCAGTGCCGGGACAGGGGATTTTGGCTACACCTTC
.	.	TRBV7-9	TRBJ2-7	CASRSADGSYEQYF	TGTGCCAGCAGGTCCGCTGACGGCTCCTACGAGCAGTACTTC
TRBD1	.	TRBV18	TRBJ1-1	CASSAGTGGNTEAFF	TGTGCCAGCTCAGCCGGGACAGGGGGGAACACTGAAGCTTTCTTT
TRBD2	.	TRBV5-1	TRBJ2-1	CASSLPMRGGLDEQFF	TGCGCCAGCAGCCTACCAATGCGGGGGGGCTTGGATGAGCAGTTCTTC
TRBD2	.	TRBV23-1	TRBJ2-7	CASSQGPSGGYEQYF	TGCGCCAGCAGTCAGGGTCCTAGCGGGGGCTACGAGCAGTACTTC
.	.	TRBV29-1	TRBJ2-1	CSVENPRGASYNEQFF	TGCAGCGTTGAAAACCCCCGCGGGGCCTCCTACAATGAGCAGTTCTTC
TRBD1	.	TRBV6-5	TRBJ2-7	CASNDRVTYEQYF	TGTGCCAGTAACGACAGGGTTACCTACGAGCAGTACTTC
TRBD1	.	TRBV6-5	TRBJ1-2	CASSSRQGDYGYTF	TGTGCCAGCAGTTCCCGACAGGGAGACTATGGCTACACCTTC
.	.	TRBV27	TRBJ2-5	CASSFRGETQYF	TGTGCCAGCAGTTTCAGGGGTGAGACCCAGTACTTC
.	.	TRBV24-1	TRBJ2-3	CATSDPTGTDTQYF	TGTGCCACCAGTGACCCGACGGGGACGGATACGCAGTATTTT
.	once	TRBV3-1	TRBJ2-1	CASSQEFRNEQFF	TGTGCCAGCAGCCAAGAGTTCCGCAATGAGCAGTTCTTC
TRBD1	.	TRBV15	TRBJ1-2	CATSRGPDTGQGINGYTF	TGTGCCACCAGCAGAGGCCCGGATACGGGACAGGGAATAAATGGCTACACCTTC
TRBD2	.	TRBV5-1	TRBJ2-5	CASSPPAGEGETQYF	TGCGCCAGCAGCCCCCCTGCGGGAGAGGGTGAGACCCAGTACTTC
TRBD1	.	TRBV6-5	TRBJ2-6	CASSSPGQRTGGANVLTF	TGTGCCAGCAGTTCCCCGGGACAGAGAACGGGAGGGGCCAACGTCCTGACTTTC
.	once	TRBV12-3/TRBV12-4	TRBJ2-3	CASSTLTVDTQYF	TGTGCCAGCAGCACCTTGACCGTTGATACGCAGTATTTT
.	.	TRBV2	TRBJ2-3	CACGELTDTQYF	TGTGCCTGCGGGGAGCTCACAGATACGCAGTATTTT
.	.	TRBV19	TRBJ1-1	CASSIDTGTEAFF	TGTGCCAGTAGTATAGATACTGGCACTGAAGCTTTCTTT
.	.	TRBV2	TRBJ2-7	CASTRIYEQYF	TGTGCCAGCACTCGAATCTACGAGCAGTACTTC
.	.	TRBV6-6	TRBJ2-7	CASSYSGSGGNEQYF	TGTGCCAGCAGTTACAGTGGTTCAGGGGGGAACGAGCAGTACTTC
.	.	TRBV5-4	TRBJ1-5	CASSPRPDQPQHF	TGTGCCAGCAGCCCCCGTCCGGATCAGCCCCAGCATTTT
.	.	TRBV7-3	TRBJ2-2	CASSFITGAGELFF	TGTGCCAGCAGCTTCATAACGGGGGCCGGGGAGCTGTTTTTT
.	.	TRBV29-1	TRBJ1-1	CSVERGRTEAFF	TGCAGCGTTGAGAGGGGGAGGACTGAAGCTTTCTTT
TRBD1	.	TRBV3-1	TRBJ2-1	CASTLRGRGLSHEQFF	TGTGCCAGCACCCTCAGGGGGAGAGGGCTATCCCATGAGCAGTTCTTC
TRBD1	.	TRBV12-3/TRBV12-4	TRBJ2-7	CASSYSNLRTGLSYEQYF	TGTGCCAGCAGTTACTCAAACCTAAGGACAGGGTTGTCCTACGAGCAGTACTTC
.	.	TRBV5-1	TRBJ1-5	CASSLIPDPNQPQHF	TGCGCCAGCAGCTTGATCCCGGACCCTAATCAGCCCCAGCATTTT
TRBD1	.	TRBV12-3/TRBV12-4	TRBJ1-4	CASSWGQGAANEKLFF	TGTGCCAGCAGTTGGGGACAGGGGGCCGCTAATGAAAAACTGTTTTTT
.	.	TRBV3-1	TRBJ2-6	CASSQEGSGANVLTF	TGTGCCAGCAGCCAAGAAGGCTCTGGGGCCAACGTCCTGACTTTC
.	.	TRBV29-1	TRBJ1-1	CSVGPVSRNTEAFF	TGCAGCGTCGGACCGGTTAGTAGGAACACTGAAGCTTTCTTT
.	.	TRBV30	TRBJ2-5	CAWSVSTRETQYF	TGTGCCTGGAGTGTCTCGACACGGGAGACCCAGTACTTC
.	.	TRBV18	TRBJ2-7	CASSPKVDSSYEQYF	TGTGCCAGCTCACCAAAGGTCGACAGCTCCTACGAGCAGTACTTC
TRBD1	.	TRBV12-3/TRBV12-4	TRBJ1-2	CASRNPSGTGVYGGYTF	TGTGCCAGCAGGAACCCGTCCGGGACAGGGGTCTACGGTGGCTACACCTTC
TRBD1	.	TRBV3-1	TRBJ2-7	CASSRNFLTGSAYEQYF	TGTGCCAGCAGCCGGAACTTTTTGACAGGGTCCGCCTACGAGCAGTACTTC
.	.	TRBV28	TRBJ2-3	CASSFEATDTQYF	TGTGCCAGCAGTTTTGAGGCCACAGATACGCAGTATTTT
TRBD1	.	TRBV20-1	TRBJ1-4	CSASLRDRVFHEKLFF	TGCAGTGCTTCACTTCGGGACAGGGTTTTCCATGAAAAACTGTTTTTT
.	once	TRBV29-1	TRBJ1-2	CSVDGRLNGYTF	TGCAGCGTTGACGGCAGGCTTAATGGCTACACCTTC
TRBD1	.	TRBV5-1	TRBJ2-7	CASSEGQAYEQYF	TGCGCCAGCAGCGAGGGACAGGCCTACGAGCAGTACTTC
.	.	TRBV29-1	TRBJ1-2	CSVDEGWGYTF	TGCAGCGTTGATGAGGGCTGGGGCTACACCTTC
TRBD2	.	TRBV12-3/TRBV12-4	TRBJ2-3	CASSLPGLAGGPLDTQYF	TGTGCCAGCAGCCTTCCGGGACTAGCGGGAGGGCCACTAGATACGCAGTATTTT
TRBD2	.	TRBV6-2/TRBV6-3	TRBJ2-1	CASSYGRGNEQFF	TGTGCCAGCAGTTATGGGAGGGGCAATGAGCAGTTCTTC